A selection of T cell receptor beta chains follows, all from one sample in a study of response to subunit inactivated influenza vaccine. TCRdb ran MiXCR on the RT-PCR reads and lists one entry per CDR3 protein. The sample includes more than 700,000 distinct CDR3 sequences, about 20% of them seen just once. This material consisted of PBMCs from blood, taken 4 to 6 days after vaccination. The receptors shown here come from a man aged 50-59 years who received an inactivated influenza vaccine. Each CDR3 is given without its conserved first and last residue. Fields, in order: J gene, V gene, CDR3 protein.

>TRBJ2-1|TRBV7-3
ASSPDAGGYEQF
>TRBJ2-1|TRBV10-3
AIKLEGPYNEQF
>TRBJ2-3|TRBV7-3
ASGSSGRTDTQY
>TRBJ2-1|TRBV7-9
ASSLARRLAGNNEQF
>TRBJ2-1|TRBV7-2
ASSLTFGEGYNEQF
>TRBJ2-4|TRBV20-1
SASSSTGRLAKNIQY
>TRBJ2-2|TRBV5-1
ASSLVAKNTGELF
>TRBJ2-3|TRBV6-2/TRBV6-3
ASGQGAPW
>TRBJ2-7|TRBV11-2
ASSLRVRDPPYEQY
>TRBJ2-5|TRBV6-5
ASRTNLETQY
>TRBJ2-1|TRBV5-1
ASSLGFQGSNEQF
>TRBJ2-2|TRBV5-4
ASSINSGRATGELF
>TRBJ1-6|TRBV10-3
AIGDSPLH
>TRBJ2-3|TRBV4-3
ASSQARGGLTDTQY
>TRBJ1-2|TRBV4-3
ASSPSNLIRGYT
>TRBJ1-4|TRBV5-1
ASSPQDRAALF
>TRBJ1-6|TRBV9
ASSPLGRVDSPLH
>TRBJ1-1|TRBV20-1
SARDPGRNTEAF
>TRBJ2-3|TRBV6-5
ASSLGGLSTDTQY
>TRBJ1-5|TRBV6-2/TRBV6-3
ASSPPGHNQPQH
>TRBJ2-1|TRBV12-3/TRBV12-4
ASSGLAARAYNEQF
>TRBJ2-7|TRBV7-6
ASSLATGGGGEQY
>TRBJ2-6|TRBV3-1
ASSQDGLASSGANVLT
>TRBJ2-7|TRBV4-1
ASSQDSAVYEQY
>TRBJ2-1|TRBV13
ASSLARAGARPYNEQF
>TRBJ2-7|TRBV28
ASSLWGPPPYEQY
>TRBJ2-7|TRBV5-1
ASSNRTGIYEQY
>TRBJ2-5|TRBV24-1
ATSDWDRGTETQY
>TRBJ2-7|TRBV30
AWSWPPAYEQY
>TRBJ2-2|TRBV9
ASSVVGGKNTGELF
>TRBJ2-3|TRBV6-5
ASSYFRGRPDTQY
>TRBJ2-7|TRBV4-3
ASSLQGGLYEQY
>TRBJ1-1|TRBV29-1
SVEMGSEAF
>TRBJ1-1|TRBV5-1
ASSFTGKDTEAF
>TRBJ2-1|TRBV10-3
AISEEGGVDNEQF
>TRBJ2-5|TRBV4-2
ASSQAHEETQY
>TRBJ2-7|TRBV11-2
ASSSPRGRGGYEQY
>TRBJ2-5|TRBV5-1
ASSNSGASNGETQY
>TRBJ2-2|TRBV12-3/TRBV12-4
ASGQGARTGELF
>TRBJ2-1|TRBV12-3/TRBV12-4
ASSNRLAPSYNEQF
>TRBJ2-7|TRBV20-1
SATRLAGVGDEQY
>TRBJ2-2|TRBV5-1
ASSGGLLNTGELF
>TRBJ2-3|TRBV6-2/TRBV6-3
ASKNRHGVDTQY
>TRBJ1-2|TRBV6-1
ATTTGSSPNYGYT